The 19 T cell receptor beta chains below all came from one sample that was sequenced in a study of T-cell reconstitution after alpha-beta-depleted transplantation in children. Preparation of the TCRbeta library involved a method that used unique molecular identifiers. MiXCR was run by TCRdb on the PCR reads, yielding one entry per CDR3 protein. The table includes 610,000 or so distinct CDR3 sequences, about a quarter detected once. The sample in question was PBMCs, obtained before TCRalphabeta/CD19-depleted stem cell transplant. Receptor source: a boy in the first two years of life with Wiskott-Aldrich syndrome, due to receive a stem cell transplant.

This clonotype came up a few times. A much larger clone differs from this one at a single base, so this may be a read error. This rearrangement joins TRBV5-1 to TRBJ2-3; D gene unclear. Germline V gene data show CDR1 as SGHRS and CDR2 as YFSETQ. Trimming stripped 2 bases from V and 2 bases from J, with 3 bases between. CDR3 length: 12 residues. DNA for the CDR3: TGCGCCAGCAGCTTCGACACAGATACGCAGTATTTT. Translating it yields CASSFDTDTQYF.

This clonotype has a handful of counts. The chain couples TRBV4-1 to TRBJ2-3; tentatively, D is TRBD2 (6 bases). The V end lost 5 bases, the J end lost 1 base, and 13 bases lay between the germline ends. The CDR3 sequence is 15 residues long. The germline gives CDR1 MGHRA, CDR2 YSYEKL. CDR3 region: CASSTMGGGTDTQYF. The CDR3, as DNA: TGCGCCAGCAGCACAATGGGGGGAGGCACAGATACGCAGTATTTT.

This clonotype has just a few counts. The chain links TRBV30 to TRBJ2-5, with 9 positions matching TRBD2. V dropped 2 bases and J dropped 5; count of bases not matched to a gene: 9. The length of the CDR3 is 15 residues. Germline lookup yields CDR1 GTSNPN and CDR2 SVGIG (reference sequence). The CDR3 loop reads CAWSPPGLAWETQYF. CDR3 sequence (DNA): TGTGCCTGGAGTCCCCCGGGACTAGCATGGGAGACCCAGTACTTC. The variable domain in full, with the rest retrieved from reference TRBV30 and TRBJ2-5, is SQTIHQWPATLVQPVGSPLSLECTVEGTSNPNLYWYRQAAGRGLQLLFYSVGIGQISSEVPQNLSASRPQDRQFILSSKKLLLSDSGFYLCAWSPPGLAWETQYFGPGTRLLVL.

This clonotype was seen more than once but under ten times. The gene calls are TRBV28 and TRBJ1-3, with 9 bases lining up with TRBD1. Germline CDR1 MDHEN, CDR2 SYDVKM. V was pared by 3 bases and J by 6 bases, with 6 bases of the junction left unmatched. The CDR3 loop spans 15 amino acids. Written as DNA, the CDR3 is TGTGCCAGCAGTTTGCCGGGACAGGGCGAAAACACCATATATTTT. Encoded protein: CASSLPGQGENTIYF.

The CDR3 coding sequence is TGTGCCAGCAGTTTGCGCGGATATATAGAGACCCAGTACTTC. This codes for CASSLRGYIETQYF. This chain uses TRBV12-3 or TRBV12-4 with TRBJ2-5; D uncertain. The CDR3 sequence is 14 residues long. The germline V and J ends were trimmed by 3 bases and 4 bases, with 12 bases remaining between them.

In its sample, this clonotype was seen a few times. The rearrangement joins TRBV10-3 to TRBJ2-7; D may be TRBD1 (6 bases). Trimming left V 2 bases short and J 1 base short, with 15 bases between. The CDR3 is 16 residues long. Germline V CDR1 and CDR2: ENHRY, SYGVKD. Here the CDR3 DNA reads TGTGCCATCAGTGAGCCTACAGGGACCGGGTCCTACGAGCAGTACTTC. Translation gives CAISEPTGTGSYEQYF.

This clonotype was seen a few times. The rearrangement uses TRBV3-1 and TRBJ2-7; a weak D match, TRBD1 (6 bases). Per the germline V gene, CDR1 is LGHDT and CDR2 is YNNKEL (reference sequence). This CDR3 comprises 14 residues. Trimming took 2 bases from V and 1 from J, leaving 9 bases between them. CDR3 amino acids: CASSQWDKSYEQYF. The CDR3 region has the DNA TGTGCCAGCAGCCAATGGGACAAATCCTACGAGCAGTACTTC.

This clonotype has a count of ten or more. The V and J genes are TRBV5-1 and TRBJ2-1; 12 bases agree with TRBD2. The CDR3 length is 15 residues. V lost 2 bases to trimming and J lost 8 bases; unmatched junction nucleotides: 5. CDR1 and CDR2 (germline): SGHRS, YFSETQ. DNA for the CDR3: TGCGCCAGCAGCTTACTAGCGGGAGGTTTCGATGAGCAGTTCTTC. The encoded protein is CASSLLAGGFDEQFF.

The DNA for the CDR3 is TGTGCCAGCAGTTTCCGGGGACGTTCCCTTTACACTGAAGCTTTCTTT. This encodes CASSFRGRSLYTEAFF. V and J are TRBV27 and TRBJ1-1; tentatively, D is TRBD1 (5 bases). V was shortened by 3 bases and J by 3 bases, with 17 bases between the two germline ends. Germline-derived CDR1 and CDR2 are MNHEY and SMNVEV (reference sequence). CDR3 length: 16 residues.

The chain joins TRBV10-3 to TRBJ2-3; TRBD2 matches 7 bases. The CDR3 is made up of 14 amino acids. Germline CDR1 and CDR2: ENHRY and SYGVKD. V lost 7 bases, J lost 0 bases, and 4 bases stayed unmatched. CDR3 nucleotides: TGTGCCATCACCTCGACTAGCAGCACAGATACGCAGTATTTT. It yields the protein CAITSTSSTDTQYF.

This clonotype came up a few times. The J gene is TRBJ1-5, the V gene TRBV6-1; the D is unclear. This CDR3 spans 15 amino acids. Per germline, CDR1 MNHNS and CDR2 SASEGT. The V and J ends lost 0 bases and 3 bases respectively, with 9 bases between them. The CDR3 coding sequence is TGTGCCAGCAGTGAAGCCGGTTCTCTCAATCAGCCCCAGCATTTT. Its protein product is CASSEAGSLNQPQHF.

The rearrangement joins TRBV20-1 to TRBJ2-3, with D possibly TRBD2 on 6 matching bases. Germline CDR1 is DFQATT and CDR2 is SNEGSKA (reference sequence). The CDR3 totals 17 residues. CDR3 protein: CCARDPFGGITTDTQYF. The CDR3 DNA follows: TGCTGCGCTAGAGATCCGTTCGGCGGGATAACCACAGATACGCAGTATTTT.

This clonotype was seen a handful of times. The chain has TRBV29-1 and TRBJ2-5; weak D call: TRBD2 (5 bases). This CDR3 has 13 amino acids. V was trimmed by 2 bases and J by 8 bases, leaving 15 bases between them. Per germline, CDR1 SQVTM and CDR2 ANQGSEA. CDR3 nucleotide sequence: TGCAGCGTTGAATTGGCGGGTGCCGAAACCCAGTACTTC. The encoded protein is CSVELAGAETQYF. Full variable domain (outside the CDR3, taken from reference TRBV29-1 and TRBJ2-5): SAVISQKPSRDICQRGTSLTIQCQVDSQVTMMFWYRQQPGQSLTLIATANQGSEATYESGFVIDKFPISRPNLTFSTLTVSNMSPEDSSIYLCSVELAGAETQYFGPGTRLLVL.

The rearrangement uses TRBV12-3 or TRBV12-4 and TRBJ1-1; D is perhaps TRBD1 (6 bases). The CDR3 sequence is 14 residues long. The ends were cut back, 4 bases at V and 9 bases at J, with 18 bases in the middle. CDR3 residues: CASSWGAGGGQAFF. DNA of the CDR3: TGTGCCAGCAGTTGGGGGGCGGGAGGCGGACAAGCTTTCTTT.

This clonotype has just a few counts. The chain joins TRBV28 to TRBJ1-4; weak D call: TRBD1 (6 bases). V gave up 4 bases and J gave up 0 bases, with 18 bases separating them. The CDR3 totals 18 residues. Germline V CDR1 and CDR2: MDHEN, SYDVKM. The CDR3 spells CASSYLTGTPATNEKLFF. CDR3 nucleotide sequence: TGTGCCAGCAGTTACCTAACCGGGACACCCGCAACTAATGAAAAACTGTTTTTT. Full variable domain (missing parts from reference TRBV28 and TRBJ1-4): DVKVTQSSRYLVKRTGEKVFLECVQDMDHENMFWYRQDPGLGLRLIYFSYDVKMKEKGDIPEGYSVSREKKERFSLILESASTNQTSMYLCASSYLTGTPATNEKLFFGSGTQLSVL.

The chain is built from TRBV10-2 and TRBJ2-1; 7 bases fit TRBD2. Trimming at V came to 1 base and at J to 3 bases, leaving 3 bases not matched to a gene. This CDR3 has 15 amino acids. Germline-derived CDR1 and CDR2 are WSHSY and SAAADI. CDR3 in DNA: TGCGCCAGCAGTGAGTTAAGCGGGGTCTACAATGAGCAGTTCTTC. Encoded protein: CASSELSGVYNEQFF.

The chain combines TRBV7-9 with TRBJ2-2; maybe TRBD2 (5 bases). Trimming took off 3 bases at V and 0 bases at J, with 8 bases between the two ends. The germline CDR1 and CDR2 sequences are SEHNR and FQNEAQ (reference sequence). The CDR3 length is 15 residues. The CDR3 DNA sequence: TGTGCCAGCAGCTTGTGGACTTCGAACACCGGGGAGCTGTTTTTT. The encoded protein is CASSLWTSNTGELFF.

About this clonotype: One junction end does not reproduce the germline sequence, and a read error may be involved. The chain joins TRBV6-1 to TRBJ1-5; maybe TRBD1 (6 bases). Germline loops: CDR1 MNHNS, CDR2 SASEGT. The CDR3 runs 13 residues. CDR3 residues: CASSGGAGQPQHF. The DNA of the CDR3 is TGTGCCAGTAGTGGGGGGGCTGGGCAGCCCCAGCATTTT.

V is TRBV10-1 and J is TRBJ2-1; 10 positions match TRBD2. V was pared by 6 bases and J by 10 bases, with 6 bases of the junction left unmatched. CDR3 length: 13 amino acids. From germline, CDR1 is WNHNN and CDR2 SYGVQD (reference sequence). This CDR3 is CASRPTSGAEQFF. Here the CDR3 DNA reads TGCGCCAGCAGGCCCACTAGCGGGGCCGAGCAGTTCTTC.